The sequence of this TCR beta chain was determined in a study of T cells in Graves' hyperthyroidism and ophthalmopathy. Study information: Any treatment followed the collection of peripheral blood at initial diagnosis. Whole-study results and caveats: The model's output predicted ophthalmopathy at a median of 6.5 months prior to onset.

With regard to this clonotype: Antigen specificity is unknown.

Deletions cut 5 bases from V and 1 base from J, with 18 bases between. The CDR3 covers 17 residues. From germline, CDR1 is LNHDA and CDR2 SQIVND (reference sequence). The CDR3 regions of TCR beta were amplified from RNA transcripts. The HTBI primer set served for first-round RT-PCR of the TCR CDR3. TCRdb reprocessed the multiplex PCR reads with MiXCR, giving one entry per CDR3 protein. The repertoire holds fewer than 450,000 distinct CDR3 sequences, with 18% as singletons. The specimen sequenced was blood. The chain combines TRBV19 with TRBJ2-1, with a possible D match to TRBD1 (6 bases). The receptor was derived from a man aged 18 to 30 with Graves' ophthalmopathy. DNA of the CDR3: TGTGCCAGTAGTGGGGGCAGCCCCGGTAGGTCCTACAATGAGCAGTTCTTC. Amino acids: CASSGGSPGRSYNEQFF. Using reference TRBV19 and TRBJ2-1 for the parts outside the CDR3, the full variable domain is DGGITQSPKYLFRKEGQNVTLSCEQNLNHDAMYWYRQDPGQGLRLIYYSQIVNDFQKGDIAEGYSVSREKKESFPLTVTSAQKNPTAFYLCASSGGSPGRSYNEQFFGPGTRLTVL.